The present TCR beta chain was sequenced within a study of CD8+ T cells in alopecia areata. RNA extraction and reverse transcription yielded cDNA as sequencing template. Sequencing was performed with immunoSEQ multiplex PCR; in TCRdb, only in-frame clones are kept and a portion is missing. Here the sample spans about 210,000 clones, 40% to 55% being singletons. The V and J ends lost 3 bases and 6 bases respectively, with 7 bases between them. The CDR3 is 12 residues long. Germline CDR1 and CDR2: KGHSH and LQKENI. This clone was seen a handful of times. This CDR3 is also generated by other DNA sequences in the sample. The treatment denotes: oral pan-JAK inhibitor, 5-10 mg twice daily. Samples from alopecia areata patients were lesional scalp punch biopsies and peripheral blood.

This sequence originates from a human donor with alopecia areata. The sample consisted of CD4+ T cells sorted from blood, taken at roughly week 36, from a patient treated with tofacitinib. The gene calls are TRBV18 and TRBJ2-3; D is undetermined. CDR3 bases: TGTGCCAGCTCACCCAGATTGGATACGCAGTATTTT. It encodes CASSPRLDTQYF.